This TCR beta chain was documented in a study of T cells after yellow fever vaccination. Study observations and caveats: Faster peaking, at day 5 versus 15, marked a secondary response that was weaker. The booster saw the reappearance of most primary-vaccination clones (96% CD4, almost 90% CD8).

Template-switching 5'RACE yielded the TCR cDNA; a universal primer site and UMIs were added in the process. MiXCR was run by TCRdb on the 5' RACE reads, yielding one entry per CDR3 protein. This table has approximately 74,000 distinct CDR3 sequences, more than 5.5% appearing once. With regard to this clonotype: Its target is unknown.

There are 16 residues in the CDR3. CDR1 MNHEY and CDR2 SMNVEV come from the germline V gene (reference sequence). The V segment lost 5 bases and the J segment 6 bases; nucleotides outside the gene matches: 10. The source is a man in his late teens or twenties who received the YFV17D yellow fever vaccine. The specimen comprised CD8+ T cells sorted from PBMCs, sampled about 5 days after the first yellow fever vaccination. The V and J genes are TRBV27 and TRBJ1-5; 10 bases map to TRBD1. The CDR3 loop is CASSPLTGGLAQPQHF. Written as DNA, the CDR3 is TGTGCCAGCAGTCCCCTGACAGGGGGCTTAGCTCAGCCCCAGCATTTT.